This T cell receptor beta chain was sequenced during a study of T cell changes during pregnancy in multiple sclerosis. TCRdb keeps only in-frame clones here, not all; method: immunoSEQ multiplex PCR. The profile shows tens of thousands of clones, about nine tenths of them singletons. Worth noting for this clone: The sample contains more than one DNA sequence encoding this CDR3.

The CDR3 runs 14 residues. Germline-derived CDR1 and CDR2 are LNHDA and SQIVND (reference sequence). With 4 bases clipped from V and 0 bases from J, the junction kept 3 bases outside the gene matches. The sample in question was peripheral blood, obtained in the first trimester of pregnancy. This receptor was identified in a female donor with multiple sclerosis, enrolled in a pregnancy study. The chain employs TRBV19 and TRBJ2-7; 7 bases align to TRBD1. The CDR3 DNA reads TGTGCCAGTAGTACGGACAGGAACTCCTACGAGCAGTACTTC. This sequence encodes CASSTDRNSYEQYF.